Listed below are T cell receptor beta chains from one sample, sequenced in a study of CD8 T cells in ankylosing spondylitis. TCRdb passed the 5' RACE reads through MiXCR, listing each CDR3 protein once. The sample records approximately 100,000 distinct CDR3 sequences, roughly 8.7% being singletons. Sequenced input: blood, either unsorted or a sorted T cell fraction (not recorded which). All receptors come from a male donor with ankylosing spondylitis or in good health (not recorded which). CDR3s include the opening cysteine and the closing phenylalanine or tryptophan. The D gene is left open where the match is weak. Part of the rows lack a size; the others show once, few, many or a class for expanded clones.

abundance	v_gene	d_gene	j_gene	CDR3nt	CDR3aa
many	TRBV7-6	.	TRBJ2-7	TGTGCCAGCAGCTTAGCGCAACAGAGAATTCCCTACGAGCAGTACTTC	CASSLAQQRIPYEQYF
many	TRBV7-2	.	TRBJ1-5	TGTGCCAGCAGCTTAAGGACGAATCAGCCCCAGCATTTT	CASSLRTNQPQHF
many	TRBV6-2/TRBV6-3	TRBD2	TRBJ2-7	TGTGCCAGCAGGTCTAGCGGGGGCGGTTACGAGCAGTACTTC	CASRSSGGGYEQYF
many	TRBV20-1	TRBD1	TRBJ2-5	TGCAGTGCTCATTACCGGGACAGGGAAAAGACCCAGTACTTC	CSAHYRDREKTQYF
many	TRBV20-1	TRBD2	TRBJ2-7	TGCAGTGCTAACGAGCGGGGGGACTACCGCGGGCAGCAGTACTTC	CSANERGDYRGQQYF
few	TRBV4-2	.	TRBJ1-6	TGTGCCAGCGGGCCGGGACTTCACAATTCACCCCTCCACTTT	CASGPGLHNSPLHF
many	TRBV24-1	.	TRBJ2-2	TGTGCCACCAGTGCAGGGAGGAACACCGGGGAGCTGTTTTTT	CATSAGRNTGELFF
many	TRBV11-2	TRBD1	TRBJ2-2	TGTGCCAGCAGCGTGACAGGGGGCGGAGGCGCCACCGGGGAGCTGTTTTTT	CASSVTGGGGATGELFF
.	TRBV29-1	.	TRBJ2-1	TGCAGCGTCCGGATACAAGTCTCCTACAATGAGCAGTTCTTC	CSVRIQVSYNEQFF
many	TRBV6-6	.	TRBJ2-1	TGTGCCAGCAGTTACATTCTTGAGGGTGAGCAGTTCTTC	CASSYILEGEQFF
many	TRBV18	.	TRBJ2-7	TGTGCCAGCTCACCACCAGGGGCGGCGAAGGAGCAGTACTTC	CASSPPGAAKEQYF
many	TRBV12-3/TRBV12-4	.	TRBJ1-5	TGTGCCAGCGGTCGAGGTTATAGCAATCAGCCCCAGCATTTT	CASGRGYSNQPQHF
many	TRBV6-5	TRBD1	TRBJ1-2	TGTGCCAGCAGTTACTCCTTACAGGGGGTCTATGGCTACACCTTC	CASSYSLQGVYGYTF
few	TRBV6-1	.	TRBJ2-2	TGTGCCAGCATCTCAGGGGGGGGAAGGGGCGGGGAGCTGTTTTTT	CASISGGGRGGELFF
many	TRBV12-3/TRBV12-4	.	TRBJ2-7	TGTGCCAGCAGTTTCAGCCCCATCTACGAGCAGTACTTC	CASSFSPIYEQYF
few	TRBV5-1	.	TRBJ2-7	TGCGCCAGCAGCTTGGGACCCTCGGGGTCCTACGAGCAGTACTTC	CASSLGPSGSYEQYF
many	TRBV6-2/TRBV6-3	.	TRBJ2-3	TGTGCCAGCAGTTACGGGGAGGTGGTTAGGACAGATACGCAGTATTTT	CASSYGEVVRTDTQYF
many	TRBV11-2	TRBD1	TRBJ2-7	TGTGCCAGCAGCCGCGGAAAGTGGATTGGGACAGGGCTCAACCAGTACGAGCAGTACTTC	CASSRGKWIGTGLNQYEQYF
many	TRBV7-9	.	TRBJ2-3	TGTGCCAGCAGCTCCGGGACTTTCACAGATACGCAGTATTTT	CASSSGTFTDTQYF
many	TRBV6-5	TRBD2	TRBJ2-7	TGTGCCAGCAGTTACTTTCGCGGGGGACCCTACGAGCAGTACTTC	CASSYFRGGPYEQYF
few	TRBV20-1	.	TRBJ1-2	TGCAGTGCTTTATCGTCTAACTATGGCTACACCTTC	CSALSSNYGYTF
many	TRBV20-1	.	TRBJ1-5	TGCAGTGCTAGGTTTAGCAATCAGCCCCAGCATTTT	CSARFSNQPQHF
many	TRBV20-1	TRBD2	TRBJ2-1	TGCAGTGCTAGAGGCCCTAGCGGGAGGGTCGATGAGCAGTTCTTC	CSARGPSGRVDEQFF
many	TRBV12-3/TRBV12-4	TRBD1	TRBJ1-5	TGTGCCAGCAGTTTCAGGACAGGGGTCCAGCCCCAGCATTTT	CASSFRTGVQPQHF
many	TRBV14	.	TRBJ1-1	TGTGCCAGCAGCCAAGGTATCCACACTGAAGCTTTCTTT	CASSQGIHTEAFF
many	TRBV10-2	TRBD2	TRBJ2-3	TGCGCCAGCAGTGAGTCCGGGGCTAGCGGGAGGGCCGAAGATACGCAGTATTTT	CASSESGASGRAEDTQYF
.	TRBV12-3/TRBV12-4	.	TRBJ1-4	TGTGCCAGCAGTTTAATGGCTACAGGAAGGATGCAACTGTTTTTT	CASSLMATGRMQLFF
many	TRBV29-1	.	TRBJ1-1	TGCAGCGTCAGTGAAGCTTTCTTT	CSVSEAFF
many	TRBV9	TRBD1	TRBJ2-5	TGTGCCAGCAGCAAACTACAGGGGGAGGAGACCCAGTACTTC	CASSKLQGEETQYF
many	TRBV29-1	.	TRBJ2-5	TGCAGCGTTGAAGAGGGGGCGGGGGCGAAGACCCAGTACTTC	CSVEEGAGAKTQYF
many	TRBV20-1	.	TRBJ2-1	TGCAGTGCTCTAGATTTAAACAATGAGCAGTTCTTC	CSALDLNNEQFF
few	TRBV3-1	TRBD1	TRBJ1-2	TGTGCCAGCAGCCAACAATGGGACAGGGCCTATGGCTACACCTTC	CASSQQWDRAYGYTF
many	TRBV29-1	.	TRBJ1-1	TGCAGCGTTGTCCGGGAGGGCGGGAGAGATCGAGCTTTCTTT	CSVVREGGRDRAFF
.	TRBV5-1	TRBD2	TRBJ2-1	TGCGCCAGCGAGCTTGGTACTCTAGCGGGAAAATACAATGAGCAGTTCTTC	CASELGTLAGKYNEQFF
many	TRBV27	.	TRBJ2-5	TGTGCCAGCAATGGGGGGGGGGGCGAGACCCAGTACTTC	CASNGGGGETQYF
many	TRBV7-8	TRBD1	TRBJ1-2	TGTGCCAGCAGCTTACCAGGGGGACGAGGTGGCTACACCTTC	CASSLPGGRGGYTF
.	TRBV10-3	TRBD1	TRBJ2-6	TGTGCCATCAGTGCGATGACAGGGCTCAGCTCTGGGGCCAACGTCCTGACTTTC	CAISAMTGLSSGANVLTF
many	TRBV10-3	TRBD2	TRBJ2-3	TGTGCCATCAGTGGTGGACTAGCGGGGGTCCGAGCTCTCACAGATACGCAGTATTTT	CAISGGLAGVRALTDTQYF
many	TRBV20-1	TRBD1	TRBJ2-2	TGCAGTGCATGGGACAGGGGGAACACCGGGGAGCTGTTTTTT	CSAWDRGNTGELFF
many	TRBV29-1	.	TRBJ1-5	TGCAGCGTTGAAGTCGTAAGGAATCAGCCCCAGCATTTT	CSVEVVRNQPQHF
many	TRBV7-2	.	TRBJ2-5	TGTGCCAGCAGCTTAGGGGTAGAGACCCAGTACTTC	CASSLGVETQYF
many	TRBV7-8	.	TRBJ2-5	TGTGCCAGCAGCCCCGCCGGGGCCGAGAGCCAAGAGACCCAGTACTTC	CASSPAGAESQETQYF
many	TRBV4-2	.	TRBJ2-1	TGTGCCAGCAGCCATTCTCTGGCTGGGGAGCAGTTCTTC	CASSHSLAGEQFF
many	TRBV27	.	TRBJ2-7	TGTGCCAGCAGTTTAGGGCCAGGGAAGGGCTCCTACGAGCAGTACTTC	CASSLGPGKGSYEQYF
many	TRBV4-1	.	TRBJ2-4	TGCGCCAGCAGCCAAGGTCCTCAGGGAGCCAAAAACATTCAGTACTTC	CASSQGPQGAKNIQYF
.	TRBV4-1	.	TRBJ1-2	TGCGCCAGCAGCCAAGGGGTCCCCCGGGACTATGGCTACACCTTC	CASSQGVPRDYGYTF
many	TRBV9	.	TRBJ1-1	TGTGCCAGCAAACCGGGGGGGGCCGGTGAAGCTTTCTTT	CASKPGGAGEAFF
many	TRBV7-9	.	TRBJ1-2	TGTGCCAGCACGAGGGAGCTAAGGAGCTATGGCTACACCTTC	CASTRELRSYGYTF
few	TRBV7-2	.	TRBJ1-1	TGTGCCAGCAGCTTAGAACGGTTGGGAGGGAACACTGAAGCTTTCTTT	CASSLERLGGNTEAFF
many	TRBV20-1	TRBD2	TRBJ2-1	TGCAGTGCTAGCCCTAGCGGGGGGGCCAAATTATGGAATGAGCAGTTCTTC	CSASPSGGAKLWNEQFF
.	TRBV5-1	TRBD1	TRBJ1-4	TGCGCCAGCAGCTTGGGGACAGGGCAGGAAAAACTGTTTTTT	CASSLGTGQEKLFF
.	TRBV29-1	.	TRBJ2-7	TGCAGCGTTCAGGGTTTATTTGCCTACGAGCAGTACTTC	CSVQGLFAYEQYF
many	TRBV27	.	TRBJ2-3	TGTGCCAGCAGTTTAGAAGCACCGACCGATACGCAGTATTTT	CASSLEAPTDTQYF
many	TRBV20-1	.	TRBJ2-5	TGCAGTGCTAGAGATTGGGAAACGCAAGAGACCCAGTACTTC	CSARDWETQETQYF
many	TRBV4-3	TRBD1	TRBJ2-2	TGCGCCAGCAGCCAATCGGACAGGGTTGGTGGGGAGCTGTTTTTT	CASSQSDRVGGELFF
.	TRBV7-2	TRBD1	TRBJ1-1	TGTGCCAGCAGCTCGGACAGGGAAATCACTGAAGCTTTCTTT	CASSSDREITEAFF
many	TRBV10-3	TRBD1	TRBJ2-2	TGTGCCATCAGCGGGACAGGGGTTACCGGGGAGCTGTTTTTT	CAISGTGVTGELFF
.	TRBV7-2	TRBD2	TRBJ2-1	TGTGCCAGCAGCTTAGGTAGCGGGGGGAGCAACAATGAGCAGTTCTTC	CASSLGSGGSNNEQFF
many	TRBV12-3/TRBV12-4	.	TRBJ1-5	TGTGCCAGCAGTTTAAGCCAAGGTAATCAGCCCCAGCATTTT	CASSLSQGNQPQHF